This T cell receptor (beta chain) was obtained from a study of blood T cell repertoires in COVID-19. Across the study: The United States, Italy and Spain supplied acute and convalescent COVID-19 samples. T cells, B-cell-depleted T cells, or PBMCs provided the cDNA or gDNA that served as material.

Generated by immunoSEQ multiplex PCR, the TCRdb table keeps only in-frame clones and is missing some. The sample yields about 120,000 clones, 82% seen once. CDR3 length equals 16 residues. V lost 4 bases and J lost 2, with 18 bases in between. Per germline, CDR1 GTSNPN and CDR2 SVGIG (reference sequence). This chain uses TRBV30 with TRBJ1-5; D is unresolved. The TCR sequence derives from a woman in her seventies with acute or convalescent COVID-19. The sequenced sample consisted of peripheral blood. The CDR3 sequence is CAWNRAGSDGNQPQHF. The DNA of the CDR3 is TGTGCCTGGAACCGTGCCGGGTCGGATGGCAATCAGCCCCAGCATTTT.